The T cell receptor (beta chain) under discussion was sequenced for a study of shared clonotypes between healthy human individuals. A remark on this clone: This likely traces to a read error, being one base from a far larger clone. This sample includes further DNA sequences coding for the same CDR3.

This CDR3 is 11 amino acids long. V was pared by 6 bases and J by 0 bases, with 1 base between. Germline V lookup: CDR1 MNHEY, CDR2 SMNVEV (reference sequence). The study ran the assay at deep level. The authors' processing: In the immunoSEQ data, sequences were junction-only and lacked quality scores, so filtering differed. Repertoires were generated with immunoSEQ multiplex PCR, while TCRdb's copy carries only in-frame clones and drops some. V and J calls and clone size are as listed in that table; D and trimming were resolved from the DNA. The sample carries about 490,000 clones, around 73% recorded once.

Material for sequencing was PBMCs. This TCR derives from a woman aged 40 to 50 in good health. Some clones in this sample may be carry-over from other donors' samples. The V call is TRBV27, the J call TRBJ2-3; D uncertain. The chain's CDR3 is CASSSTDTQYF. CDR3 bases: TGTGCCAGCAGCAGCACAGATACGCAGTATTTT.